The T cell receptor (beta chain) described here comes from a study of shared clonotypes between healthy human individuals. General study points: Memory subsets had estimated richness that was generally smaller than that of naive subsets.

TCRdb keeps only in-frame clones here, not all; method: immunoSEQ multiplex PCR. The data contain about 550,000 clones, just under 97% of them singletons. Positive CCR7 selection of CD45RO-negative cells yielded the naive CD8 cells, and terminally differentiated effector memory CD45RA+ cells were excluded. CDR1 SNHLY and CDR2 FYNNEI come from the germline V gene. This CDR3 has 15 amino acids. V gave up 0 bases and J gave up 3 bases, with 9 bases separating them. Details on this clone: The antigen remains undetermined.

Sequencing input: naive CD8+ T cells sorted from blood. The sequence was obtained from a woman under 40 in good health. This rearrangement joins TRBV2 to TRBJ1-5, with D possibly being TRBD1 (6 bases). CDR3: CASSEASGVNQPQHF. The CDR3 DNA sequence: TGTGCCAGCAGTGAAGCATCAGGGGTCAATCAGCCCCAGCATTTT.